These 5 T cell receptor beta chains came from one sample sequenced in a study of T cell responses to AZD1222 COVID-19 vaccine. Using immunoSEQ multiplex PCR, the repertoire was profiled, and TCRdb retains in-frame clones only, with some absent. In the table there are 90,000 to 150,000 clones, around 84% of which are singletons. Sequences were derived from peripheral blood, sampled 28 days after the second AZD1222 dose. The receptors were sampled from an adult who received the AZD1222 COVID-19 vaccine.

V and J are TRBV4-1 and TRBJ1-1, with 7 bases aligning to TRBD1. The CDR3 loop spans 14 amino acids. J lost 3 bases, V lost 9 bases, and 10 bases had no gene match. Germline V CDR1 and CDR2: MGHRA, YSYEKL. CDR3 residues: CASKLTGTDTEAFF. In DNA, the CDR3 is TGCGCCAGTAAGTTGACAGGGACCGACACTGAAGCTTTCTTT.

The rearrangement joins TRBV3-1 (or the pseudogene TRBV3-2) to TRBJ2-1, with 7 bases that match TRBD1. V shed 1 base, J shed 3 bases, and the junction held 18 bases outside the gene matches. The CDR3 contains 20 residues. Germline CDR1 reads LGHDT; CDR2 reads YNNKEL (reference sequence). CDR3 nucleotides: TGTGCCAGCAGCCAAGTAGGGCGGATTAATCCGGGACAGAGCTACAATGAGCAGTTCTTC. Protein product: CASSQVGRINPGQSYNEQFF.

This clone was found once. The CDR3 is CASSPPGTANTGELFF. CDR3 DNA sequence: TGTGCCAGCTCACCTCCCGGGACAGCGAACACCGGGGAGCTGTTTTTT. The J gene is TRBJ2-2, the V gene TRBV18, with 7 bases lining up with TRBD1. Trimming removed 3 bases from V and 0 bases from J; junction bases left unmatched: 4. The CDR3 has 16 amino acids. Germline loops: CDR1 KGHSH, CDR2 LQKENI.

This chain links TRBV19 with TRBJ1-2, with D possibly being TRBD1 (6 bases). V was cut by 7 bases and J by 8 bases, with 17 bases left in between. Germline V gene data show CDR1 as LNHDA and CDR2 as SQIVND (reference sequence). This CDR3 has 13 residues. The CDR3 sequence is CASTRGQTFGYTF. As DNA, the CDR3 is TGTGCCAGTACCCGAGGACAGACATTCGGCTACACCTTC.

The table lists this clone with a few counts. This sequence joins TRBV7-9 and TRBJ2-3; possible D gene TRBD2, 6 bases. The CDR3 is made up of 15 amino acids. V lost 5 bases and J lost 0, with 12 bases in between. Per the germline V gene, CDR1 is SEHNR and CDR2 is FQNEAQ (reference sequence). The CDR3 DNA is TGTGCCAGCAGCGTGGGACTTGGTAGCACAGATACGCAGTATTTT. As protein: CASSVGLGSTDTQYF. The entire variable domain, with the rest obtained from reference TRBV7-9 and TRBJ2-3, is as follows: DTGVSQNPRHKITKRGQNVTFRCDPISEHNRLYWYRQTLGQGPEFLTYFQNEAQLEKSRLLSDRFSAERPKGSFSTLEIQRTEQGDSAMYLCASSVGLGSTDTQYFGPGTRLTVL.